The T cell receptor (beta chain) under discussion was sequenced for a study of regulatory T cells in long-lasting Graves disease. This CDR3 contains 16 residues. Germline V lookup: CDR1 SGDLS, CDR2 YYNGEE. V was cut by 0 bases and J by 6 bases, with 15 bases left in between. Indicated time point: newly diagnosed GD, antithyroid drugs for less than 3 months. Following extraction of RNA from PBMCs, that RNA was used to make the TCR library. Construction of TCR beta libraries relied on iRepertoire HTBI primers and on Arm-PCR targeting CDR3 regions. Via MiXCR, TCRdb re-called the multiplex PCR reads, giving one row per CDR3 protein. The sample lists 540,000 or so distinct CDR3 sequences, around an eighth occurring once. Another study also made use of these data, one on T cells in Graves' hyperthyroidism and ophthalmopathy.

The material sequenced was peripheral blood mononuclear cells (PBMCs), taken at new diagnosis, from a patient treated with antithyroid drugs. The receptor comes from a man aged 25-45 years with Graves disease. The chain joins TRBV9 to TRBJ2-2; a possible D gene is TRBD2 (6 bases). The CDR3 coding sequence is TGTGCCAGCAGCGTAGTCGGGGGAGTCGTTCCCGGGGAGCTGTTTTTT. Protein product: CASSVVGGVVPGELFF.